Detailed here is one T cell receptor (beta chain). The ends were cut back, 6 bases at V and 7 bases at J, with 16 bases in the middle. Germline CDR1 reads MDHEN; CDR2 reads SYDVKM. This CDR3 is 14 amino acids long. TCRdb used MiXCR to reprocess the RT-PCR reads, holding one entry per CDR3 protein. The sample carries about 540,000 distinct CDR3 sequences, approximately 22% recorded once. These data come from a study of response to subunit inactivated influenza vaccine. This sample was also put to use in a study of T cells expressing NK-cell markers. That study reports: UMIs accompanied the 5'RACE template switching by which TCR beta cDNA was made. The TCR beta repertoires were obtained from sorted CD3+CD56+NKG2C+, CD3+CD56+NKG2C- and CD3+CD56-NKG2C+ T cells. There were seven HCMV-seropositive donors and one seronegative donor among the eight sequenced. Sorting was limited to alpha-beta TCR-expressing T cells with an anti-gamma-delta TCR antibody in several experiments. Leadership of the CD3+CD56-NKG2C+ fraction also belonged to these clonotypes in a handful of donors.

The material was CD4+ T cells sorted from PBMCs, obtained about 11 days after vaccination. The chain joins TRBV28 to TRBJ1-5; D remains ambiguous. The TCR was taken from a man in his fifties or sixties who received an inactivated influenza vaccine. The CDR3 bases are TGTGCCAGCAGCCAGATTGGGGTCGGCCAGCCCCAGCATTTT. It encodes CASSQIGVGQPQHF.